Listed below are T cell receptor beta chains from one sample, sequenced in a study of cytomegalovirus exposure and HLA in healthy donors. Data came from immunoSEQ multiplex PCR; TCRdb stores just in-frame clones and leaves some out. This table has 180,000 or so clones, 82% appearing once. The sample comprised PBMCs. The receptors shown here come from a middle-aged man in good health and CMV-seronegative. The CDR3 runs from the conserved cysteine through the conserved F or W. Each record gives: CDR3 protein, CDR3 DNA, V gene, D gene, clone size, J gene. A D gene is named only where the DNA matches it firmly. Clone size, where shown, is once, few, many, or a class for clones that have expanded.

CDR3: CASSVDRYREQYF; DNA: TGTGCCAGCAGCGTGGACAGGTACCGCGAGCAGTACTTC; V: TRBV2; D: TRBD1; size: -; J: TRBJ2-7
CDR3: CASMGSGRREGIEQFF; DNA: TGTGCCAGTATGGGTAGCGGGAGGAGGGAAGGTATTGAGCAGTTCTTC; V: TRBV19; D: TRBD2; size: -; J: TRBJ2-1
CDR3: CASSFGSGLNNEQFF; DNA: TGTGCCAGCAGCTTTGGGAGCGGGCTAAACAATGAGCAGTTCTTC; V: TRBV5-4; D: -; size: -; J: TRBJ2-1
CDR3: CASSLLLGQGVDGYTF; DNA: TGTGCCAGCAGTTTACTCCTTGGACAGGGGGTGGATGGCTACACCTTC; V: TRBV28; D: TRBD1; size: -; J: TRBJ1-2
CDR3: CASSLALTMRSGTEAFF; DNA: TGTGCCAGCAGCTTAGCGCTTACGATGAGGTCGGGCACTGAAGCTTTCTTT; V: TRBV7-2; D: -; size: -; J: TRBJ1-1
CDR3: CASSQGTGNSPLHF; DNA: TGCGCCAGCAGCCAAGGGACAGGGAATTCACCCCTCCACTTT; V: TRBV4-3; D: TRBD1; size: -; J: TRBJ1-6
CDR3: CASSPQGATNTGELFF; DNA: TGTGCCAGCAGCCCACAGGGGGCCACGAACACCGGGGAGCTGTTTTTT; V: TRBV7-3; D: TRBD1; size: -; J: TRBJ2-2
CDR3: CASSFPARDEQFF; DNA: TGTGCCAGCAGTTTTCCGGCTCGGGATGAGCAGTTCTTC; V: TRBV28; D: -; size: -; J: TRBJ2-1
CDR3: CASSRLGGTGGGEQFF; DNA: TGTGCCAGCAGCCGTTTGGGTGGGACAGGGGGCGGTGAGCAGTTCTTC; V: TRBV11-1; D: TRBD1; size: -; J: TRBJ2-1
CDR3: CASTRVGGSYEQYF; DNA: TGTGCCAGCACCCGGGTCGGGGGTTCCTACGAGCAGTACTTC; V: TRBV27; D: -; size: -; J: TRBJ2-7
CDR3: CASSLLAGSTGEMFF; DNA: TGTGCCAGCAGTTTGCTAGCGGGAAGCACCGGGGAGATGTTTTTT; V: TRBV28; D: TRBD2; size: -; J: TRBJ2-2
CDR3: CASVSGGLYGYTF; DNA: TGTGCCAGCGTTAGCGGGGGACTCTATGGCTACACCTTC; V: TRBV6-1; D: -; size: few; J: TRBJ1-2
CDR3: CASSLEGQGEPLNTEAFF; DNA: TGTGCCAGCAGCTTAGAGGGACAGGGGGAGCCATTGAACACTGAAGCTTTCTTT; V: TRBV13; D: TRBD1; size: -; J: TRBJ1-1
CDR3: CASSSRMGGGGTDTQYF; DNA: TGTGCCAGCAGCTCTAGAATGGGCGGCGGAGGGACAGATACGCAGTATTTT; V: TRBV11-3; D: -; size: -; J: TRBJ2-3
CDR3: CASSGLAGAEETQYF; DNA: TGTGCCAGCAGTGGACTAGCGGGGGCGGAAGAGACCCAGTACTTC; V: TRBV27; D: TRBD2; size: -; J: TRBJ2-5
CDR3: CASSIGQNSPLHF; DNA: TGTGCCAGTAGTATTGGACAGAATTCACCCCTCCACTTT; V: TRBV19; D: -; size: few; J: TRBJ1-6
CDR3: CASSRLLRAGVSNEQFF; DNA: TGCGCCAGCAGCCGCCTTCTCCGCGCGGGAGTTTCGAATGAGCAGTTCTTC; V: TRBV4-1; D: TRBD2; size: -; J: TRBJ2-1
CDR3: CASSYRGGVPSYEQYF; DNA: TGTGCCAGCAGTTACCGGGGCGGGGTACCTTCCTACGAGCAGTACTTC; V: TRBV6-5; D: -; size: -; J: TRBJ2-7
CDR3: CASSLGGANEKLFF; DNA: TGTGCCAGCAGCCTTGGGGGGGCTAATGAAAAACTGTTTTTT; V: TRBV28; D: -; size: -; J: TRBJ1-4
CDR3: CASRRITGTSSYEQYF; DNA: TGTGCCAGCAGAAGAATTACCGGGACTAGCTCCTACGAGCAGTACTTC; V: TRBV27; D: TRBD2; size: -; J: TRBJ2-7
CDR3: CASSLGYGGNTIYF; DNA: TGTGCCAGCAGCTTGGGGTACGGGGGAAACACCATATATTTT; V: TRBV5-6; D: -; size: -; J: TRBJ1-3
CDR3: CASRRDQAGRDEQYF; DNA: TGTGCCAGCAGGAGGGATCAAGCGGGGAGGGACGAGCAGTACTTC; V: TRBV6-5; D: TRBD2; size: -; J: TRBJ2-7
CDR3: CASSAGEGGKQYF; DNA: TGTGCCAGCAGCGCGGGGGAAGGGGGCAAGCAGTACTTC; V: TRBV9; D: -; size: once; J: TRBJ2-7
CDR3: CASSPRQSFYGYTF; DNA: TGTGCCAGCAGCCCCAGACAGTCCTTCTATGGCTACACCTTC; V: TRBV5-6; D: -; size: -; J: TRBJ1-2
CDR3: CASKGIQGTDGEQYF; DNA: TGCGCCAGCAAGGGGATCCAAGGGACAGACGGAGAGCAGTACTTC; V: TRBV5-1; D: TRBD1; size: -; J: TRBJ2-7
CDR3: CSVDETSGGGRETQYF; DNA: TGCAGCGTTGATGAGACTAGCGGGGGGGGCCGGGAGACCCAGTACTTC; V: TRBV29-1; D: TRBD2; size: -; J: TRBJ2-5
CDR3: CASSPGTGGQQPQHF; DNA: TGTGCCAGCAGCCCCGGGACAGGGGGTCAACAGCCCCAGCATTTT; V: TRBV9; D: TRBD1; size: -; J: TRBJ1-5